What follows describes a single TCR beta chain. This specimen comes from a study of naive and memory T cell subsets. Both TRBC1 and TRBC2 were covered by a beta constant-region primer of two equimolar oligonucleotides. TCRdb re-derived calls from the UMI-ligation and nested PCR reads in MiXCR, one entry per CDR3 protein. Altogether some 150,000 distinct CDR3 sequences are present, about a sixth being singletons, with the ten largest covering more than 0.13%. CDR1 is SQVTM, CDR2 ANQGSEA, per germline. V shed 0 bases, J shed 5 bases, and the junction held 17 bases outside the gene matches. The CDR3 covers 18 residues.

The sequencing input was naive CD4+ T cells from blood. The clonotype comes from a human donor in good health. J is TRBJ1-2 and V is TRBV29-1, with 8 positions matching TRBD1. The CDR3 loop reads CSVEEWDTGGAGDYGYTF. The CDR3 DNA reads TGCAGCGTTGAAGAGTGGGATACAGGGGGGGCGGGGGATTATGGCTACACCTTC.